A selection of T cell receptor beta chains follows, all from one sample in a study of shared clonotypes between healthy human individuals. Clones were read by immunoSEQ multiplex PCR, and TCRdb kept only the in-frame ones, dropping some. In the table there are roughly 2.2 million clones, over 90% of which are singletons. The sequenced material came from naive CD4+ T cells from PBMCs. These receptor sequences come from a man aged 18-30 years in good health. Some clones in this sample may be carry-over from other donors' samples. Each CDR3 is given with its conserved first and last residue. Fields, in order: clone size, J gene, D gene, V gene, CDR3 protein, CDR3 DNA. D genes are given only for firm matches. Clone size is stated in some rows and not others, as once, few, many or a class when expanded.

abundance: .
j_gene: TRBJ1-5
d_gene: .
v_gene: TRBV5-1
CDR3aa: CASSPTYGLGQPQHF
CDR3nt: TGCGCCAGCAGCCCGACATATGGCTTGGGGCAGCCCCAGCATTTT

abundance: .
j_gene: TRBJ1-1
d_gene: .
v_gene: TRBV7-3
CDR3aa: CASSAARDTEAFF
CDR3nt: TGTGCCAGCAGCGCCGCAAGGGACACTGAAGCTTTCTTT

abundance: .
j_gene: TRBJ1-4
d_gene: .
v_gene: TRBV7-9
CDR3aa: CASSLFQGPTNEKLFF
CDR3nt: TGTGCCAGCAGCTTATTCCAGGGCCCTACTAATGAAAAACTGTTTTTT

abundance: few
j_gene: TRBJ1-2
d_gene: .
v_gene: TRBV11-1
CDR3aa: CASSGPGLHGYTF
CDR3nt: TGTGCCAGCAGCGGACCGGGGCTTCATGGCTACACCTTC

abundance: .
j_gene: TRBJ2-7
d_gene: .
v_gene: TRBV5-3
CDR3aa: CARSGRWSSYEQYF
CDR3nt: TGTGCCAGAAGCGGTCGGTGGAGCTCCTACGAGCAGTACTTC

abundance: .
j_gene: TRBJ1-5
d_gene: .
v_gene: TRBV14
CDR3aa: CASSQVRHQPQHF
CDR3nt: TGTGCCAGCAGCCAAGTCAGGCATCAGCCCCAGCATTTT

abundance: .
j_gene: TRBJ1-3
d_gene: .
v_gene: TRBV25-1
CDR3aa: CASRRGMEDGNTIYF
CDR3nt: TGTGCCAGCAGACGGGGGATGGAGGACGGAAACACCATATATTTT

abundance: few
j_gene: TRBJ1-1
d_gene: .
v_gene: TRBV10-1
CDR3aa: CASRGLGTEAFF
CDR3nt: TGCGCCAGCAGAGGGCTGGGGACTGAAGCTTTCTTT

abundance: .
j_gene: TRBJ2-1
d_gene: .
v_gene: TRBV28
CDR3aa: CASSLGGDSSYNEQFF
CDR3nt: TGTGCCAGCAGTTTAGGCGGCGACAGCTCCTACAATGAGCAGTTCTTC

abundance: once
j_gene: TRBJ1-2
d_gene: .
v_gene: TRBV7-3
CDR3aa: CASSLTGTAGYTF
CDR3nt: TGTGCCAGCAGCTTAACCGGGACGGCTGGCTACACCTTC

abundance: few
j_gene: TRBJ1-1
d_gene: .
v_gene: TRBV18
CDR3aa: CASSLLQQDEAFF
CDR3nt: TGTGCCAGCTCACTACTGCAACAGGATGAAGCTTTCTTT

abundance: .
j_gene: TRBJ1-5
d_gene: .
v_gene: TRBV27
CDR3aa: CASSFASGNQPQHF
CDR3nt: TGTGCCAGCAGTTTTGCGAGCGGCAATCAGCCCCAGCATTTT

abundance: .
j_gene: TRBJ2-5
d_gene: .
v_gene: TRBV7-9
CDR3aa: CASSSHRAGETQYF
CDR3nt: TGTGCCAGCAGCTCTCACAGGGCCGGAGAGACCCAGTACTTC

abundance: .
j_gene: TRBJ1-5
d_gene: .
v_gene: TRBV19
CDR3aa: CASILSNQPQHF
CDR3nt: TGTGCCAGTATTCTCAGCAATCAGCCCCAGCATTTT

abundance: .
j_gene: TRBJ1-1
d_gene: .
v_gene: TRBV5-1
CDR3aa: CASSPGGFSNTEAFF
CDR3nt: TGCGCCAGCAGCCCGGGAGGGTTTTCGAACACTGAAGCTTTCTTT

abundance: .
j_gene: TRBJ1-3
d_gene: .
v_gene: TRBV7-3
CDR3aa: CARGRGGGNTIYF
CDR3nt: TGTGCCAGGGGGAGGGGCGGAGGAAACACCATATATTTT

abundance: .
j_gene: TRBJ2-6
d_gene: .
v_gene: TRBV5-1
CDR3aa: CASSLTGANVLTF
CDR3nt: TGCGCCAGCAGCTTGACCGGGGCCAACGTCCTGACTTTC

abundance: .
j_gene: TRBJ1-2
d_gene: .
v_gene: TRBV25-1
CDR3aa: CASSNSDPNYGYTF
CDR3nt: TGTGCCAGCAGCAACAGCGACCCTAACTATGGCTACACCTTC

abundance: .
j_gene: TRBJ2-2
d_gene: .
v_gene: TRBV6-6
CDR3aa: CASSSRQASTGELFF
CDR3nt: TGTGCCAGCAGTTCGAGACAGGCAAGCACCGGGGAGCTGTTTTTT

abundance: .
j_gene: TRBJ2-7
d_gene: .
v_gene: TRBV11-2
CDR3aa: CASSLDRSASRNEQYF
CDR3nt: TGTGCCAGCAGCTTAGATCGAAGTGCCTCTCGGAACGAGCAGTACTTC

abundance: .
j_gene: TRBJ1-5
d_gene: .
v_gene: TRBV5-4
CDR3aa: CASSNTGSGISNQPQHF
CDR3nt: TGTGCCAGCAGCAATACAGGGTCGGGAATTAGCAATCAGCCCCAGCATTTT

abundance: .
j_gene: TRBJ1-2
d_gene: .
v_gene: TRBV10-1
CDR3aa: CASRYTGHPIIRGYTF
CDR3nt: TGCGCCAGCAGATACACGGGACACCCGATCATACGGGGCTACACCTTC

abundance: .
j_gene: TRBJ2-3
d_gene: .
v_gene: TRBV7-9
CDR3aa: CASSMGISTDTQYF
CDR3nt: TGTGCCAGCAGCATGGGGATAAGCACAGATACGCAGTATTTT

abundance: .
j_gene: TRBJ1-2
d_gene: TRBD1
v_gene: TRBV10-3
CDR3aa: CAITPDRGQRGYTF
CDR3nt: TGTGCCATCACTCCAGACAGGGGGCAGCGGGGCTACACCTTC

abundance: .
j_gene: TRBJ1-1
d_gene: TRBD1
v_gene: TRBV7-2
CDR3aa: CASRRQGLNTEAFF
CDR3nt: TGTGCCAGCAGGCGACAGGGGTTGAACACTGAAGCTTTCTTT

abundance: .
j_gene: TRBJ1-4
d_gene: .
v_gene: TRBV4-1
CDR3aa: CASSRSRTENEKLFF
CDR3nt: TGCGCCAGCAGTCGTTCCCGGACGGAAAATGAAAAACTGTTTTTT

abundance: once
j_gene: TRBJ1-2
d_gene: TRBD1
v_gene: TRBV5-1
CDR3aa: CASSAAGTGTISYGYTF
CDR3nt: TGCGCCAGCAGCGCAGCCGGGACAGGGACTATAAGCTATGGCTACACCTTC

abundance: .
j_gene: TRBJ1-3
d_gene: .
v_gene: TRBV11-2
CDR3aa: CASSSPPGGNGNTIYF
CDR3nt: TGTGCCAGCAGCTCCCCTCCCGGGGGAAATGGAAACACCATATATTTT

abundance: .
j_gene: TRBJ2-7
d_gene: TRBD2
v_gene: TRBV7-8
CDR3aa: CASSLTGTSDGLVYEQYF
CDR3nt: TGTGCCAGCAGCTTAACGGGGACTAGCGATGGTTTGGTCTACGAGCAGTACTTC

abundance: .
j_gene: TRBJ2-7
d_gene: .
v_gene: TRBV18
CDR3aa: CASSPGVFPYEQYF
CDR3nt: TGTGCCAGCTCACCTGGGGTGTTCCCCTACGAGCAGTACTTC

abundance: .
j_gene: TRBJ1-1
d_gene: TRBD1
v_gene: TRBV18
CDR3aa: CASSGGTAEAFF
CDR3nt: TGTGCCAGCTCAGGGGGGACAGCTGAAGCTTTCTTT

abundance: .
j_gene: TRBJ2-2
d_gene: TRBD2
v_gene: TRBV7-2
CDR3aa: CASSLRLAGNTGELFF
CDR3nt: TGTGCCAGCAGCTTACGACTAGCGGGTAACACCGGGGAGCTGTTTTTT

abundance: .
j_gene: TRBJ1-2
d_gene: .
v_gene: TRBV6-1
CDR3aa: CASSEDGQTIF
CDR3nt: TGTGCCAGCAGTGAAGATGGGCAGACCATCTTC

abundance: few
j_gene: TRBJ1-1
d_gene: .
v_gene: TRBV6-4
CDR3aa: CASSDSGAMGAFF
CDR3nt: TGTGCCAGCAGTGACTCGGGGGCCATGGGAGCTTTCTTT

abundance: .
j_gene: TRBJ2-3
d_gene: .
v_gene: TRBV5-1
CDR3aa: CASSPGLAGSSTDTQYF
CDR3nt: TGCGCCAGCAGCCCCGGTCTAGCCGGATCTAGCACAGATACGCAGTATTTT

abundance: .
j_gene: TRBJ2-1
d_gene: .
v_gene: TRBV2
CDR3aa: CASSTQLSYNEQFF
CDR3nt: TGTGCCAGCTCTACCCAGCTTTCCTACAATGAGCAGTTCTTC

abundance: .
j_gene: TRBJ2-1
d_gene: .
v_gene: TRBV4-1
CDR3aa: CASSQGASAERNEQFF
CDR3nt: TGCGCCAGCAGCCAAGGCGCTAGCGCGGAGAGAAATGAGCAGTTCTTC

abundance: .
j_gene: TRBJ1-3
d_gene: .
v_gene: TRBV9
CDR3aa: CASSPVLGGNTIYF
CDR3nt: TGTGCCAGCAGCCCGGTTCTGGGGGGAAACACCATATATTTT

abundance: once
j_gene: TRBJ2-5
d_gene: .
v_gene: TRBV6-6
CDR3aa: CASRRGQETQYF
CDR3nt: TGTGCCAGCCGAAGGGGCCAAGAGACCCAGTACTTC

abundance: .
j_gene: TRBJ2-3
d_gene: TRBD2
v_gene: TRBV5-1
CDR3aa: CASRTTILLAGGRGTDTQYF
CDR3nt: TGCGCCAGCAGGACGACAATACTCCTAGCGGGAGGGCGGGGCACAGATACGCAGTATTTT

abundance: .
j_gene: TRBJ2-7
d_gene: TRBD1
v_gene: TRBV29-1
CDR3aa: CSVGPGQGLYEQYF
CDR3nt: TGCAGCGTTGGACCGGGACAGGGGCTATACGAGCAGTACTTC

abundance: once
j_gene: TRBJ2-2
d_gene: .
v_gene: TRBV28
CDR3aa: CASSLTAGMNTGELFF
CDR3nt: TGTGCCAGCAGTTTAACGGCGGGAATGAACACCGGGGAGCTGTTTTTT

abundance: .
j_gene: TRBJ1-2
d_gene: TRBD1
v_gene: TRBV18
CDR3aa: CASSRRQGDFNYGYTF
CDR3nt: TGTGCCAGCTCACGACGACAGGGGGACTTTAACTATGGCTACACCTTC

abundance: .
j_gene: TRBJ2-3
d_gene: .
v_gene: TRBV5-1
CDR3aa: CASSLKDAPGLGDTQYF
CDR3nt: TGCGCCAGCAGCTTGAAAGATGCCCCCGGGTTGGGAGATACGCAGTATTTT

abundance: .
j_gene: TRBJ2-7
d_gene: .
v_gene: TRBV29-1
CDR3aa: CSVKRDWTSLQYF
CDR3nt: TGCAGCGTAAAACGGGACTGGACCAGCTTGCAGTACTTC

abundance: .
j_gene: TRBJ2-7
d_gene: .
v_gene: TRBV5-1
CDR3aa: CASSPLLKEGYEQYF
CDR3nt: TGCGCCAGCAGCCCACTCTTAAAGGAGGGGTACGAGCAGTACTTC

abundance: once
j_gene: TRBJ1-2
d_gene: .
v_gene: TRBV5-4
CDR3aa: CASSSSRASYGYTF
CDR3nt: TGTGCCAGCAGCTCCTCCAGGGCGTCCTACGGCTACACCTTC

abundance: .
j_gene: TRBJ2-7
d_gene: TRBD2
v_gene: TRBV28
CDR3aa: CASKRGGTSGSEQYF
CDR3nt: TGTGCCAGCAAGCGGGGAGGGACTAGCGGTTCAGAGCAGTACTTC

abundance: .
j_gene: TRBJ2-7
d_gene: TRBD1
v_gene: TRBV5-6
CDR3aa: CASSARTGSGEQYF
CDR3nt: TGTGCCAGCAGCGCCCGGACAGGGTCAGGCGAGCAGTACTTC

abundance: .
j_gene: TRBJ2-3
d_gene: .
v_gene: TRBV5-1
CDR3aa: CASSLVGTLSTDTQYF
CDR3nt: TGCGCCAGCAGCTTGGTTGGGACTCTGAGCACAGATACGCAGTATTTT

abundance: .
j_gene: TRBJ2-1
d_gene: .
v_gene: TRBV4-2
CDR3aa: CASSQEVSAPGFF
CDR3nt: TGTGCCAGCAGCCAAGAGGTTAGCGCCCCCGGGTTCTTC

abundance: .
j_gene: TRBJ1-1
d_gene: .
v_gene: TRBV7-3
CDR3aa: CASSLKGGTTGTEAFF
CDR3nt: TGTGCCAGCAGCTTAAAGGGGGGGACTACAGGCACTGAAGCTTTCTTT

abundance: .
j_gene: TRBJ2-7
d_gene: TRBD2
v_gene: TRBV6-6
CDR3aa: CASSRLAGGYSYEQYF
CDR3nt: TGTGCCAGCAGTCGACTAGCGGGAGGCTACTCCTACGAGCAGTACTTC